The rows below give T cell receptor beta chains drawn from one sample of a study of T cells in Graves' hyperthyroidism and ophthalmopathy. TCRdb called the multiplex PCR reads again in MiXCR, with one record for every CDR3 protein. The sample yields roughly 570,000 distinct CDR3 sequences, 46% seen once. Specimen: peripheral blood or thyroid tissue (not recorded which). These TCRs come from an adult woman with Graves' disease, either hyperthyroidism or ophthalmopathy (not recorded which). The CDR3 runs from the conserved cysteine through the conserved F or W. D genes are given only for firm matches. Part of the rows lack a size; the others show once, few, many or a class for expanded clones.

J gene	clone size	D gene	V gene	CDR3 DNA	CDR3 protein
TRBJ1-3	.	.	TRBV2	TGTGCCAGCAGTGAGCCTAGGATGACCGCTGGAAACACCATATATTTT	CASSEPRMTAGNTIYF
TRBJ2-5	many	.	TRBV7-9	TGTGCCAGCAGCTCCCTAGAGGGGGGGCGGATGGGTCAAGAGACCCAGTACTTC	CASSSLEGGRMGQETQYF
TRBJ1-1	.	TRBD1	TRBV29-1	TGCAGCGTTGATCTGTCGGGACAGAAGACTGAAGCTTTCTTT	CSVDLSGQKTEAFF
TRBJ1-2	many	.	TRBV12-3/TRBV12-4	TGTGCCAGCAGCCCTCACCCTAACTATGGCTACACCTTC	CASSPHPNYGYTF
TRBJ1-5	few	.	TRBV19	TGTGCCAGTAGTCCGGGACGGAATAATCAGCCCCAGCATTTT	CASSPGRNNQPQHF
TRBJ2-7	many	.	TRBV10-3	TGTGCCATCAGTGAGAAGGCGTACGAGCAGTACTTC	CAISEKAYEQYF
TRBJ1-1	few	TRBD1	TRBV29-1	TGCAGCGCCCGGACAGGGGGCATGTCGGGAGCTTTCTTT	CSARTGGMSGAFF
TRBJ2-7	few	TRBD2	TRBV27	TGTGCCAGCAGGGTAACTAGCGGGAGACTCAGCGAGCAGTACTTC	CASRVTSGRLSEQYF
TRBJ2-7	.	.	TRBV7-2	TGTGCCAGCAGCCTCCGGGGTGCTACGGGGTCCTACGAGCAGTACTTC	CASSLRGATGSYEQYF
TRBJ1-2	once	.	TRBV10-3	TGTGCCATCAGTGCTAACGACAGGCCCCAAGGCTATGGCTACACCTTC	CAISANDRPQGYGYTF
TRBJ2-5	many	.	TRBV4-1	TGCGCCAGCAGCCCGGTAGCTAGCCGCCAAGAGACCCAGTACTTC	CASSPVASRQETQYF
TRBJ2-7	once	TRBD1	TRBV29-1	TGCAGCGTTGGCCGGGACAGACACTACGAGCAGTACTTC	CSVGRDRHYEQYF
TRBJ1-2	few	.	TRBV19	TGTGCCAGTACCTCCTCCGAGACAGCTAACTATGGCTACACCTTC	CASTSSETANYGYTF
TRBJ1-5	.	TRBD1	TRBV5-1	TGTGCCAGCAGCTTGGACAGGGCGGACACTCTTAGCAATCAGCCCCAGCATTTT	CASSLDRADTLSNQPQHF
TRBJ1-5	many	.	TRBV19	TGTGCCAGTAGTATAGATATCGGGCCCCAGCATTTT	CASSIDIGPQHF
TRBJ1-1	.	.	TRBV6-6	TGTGCCAGCAGTTTAAACCCTCGAAGGGGCACTGAAGCTTTCTTT	CASSLNPRRGTEAFF
TRBJ1-4	many	TRBD1	TRBV11-2	TGTGCCAGCAGCCACGGGACAGGGATGGGTGAAAAACTGTTTTTT	CASSHGTGMGEKLFF
TRBJ2-5	many	.	TRBV15	TGTGCCACCAGCTCCTCAGACAGGCCTGCCCAGTACTTC	CATSSSDRPAQYF
TRBJ1-1	many	TRBD1	TRBV20-1	TGCAGTGCTAGTCGGGCAGGGGGGAACACTGAAGCTTTCTTT	CSASRAGGNTEAFF
TRBJ2-6	many	TRBD1	TRBV10-3	TGTGCCATCAGACCCGACAGGGTTGGGGCCAACGTCCTGACTTTC	CAIRPDRVGANVLTF
TRBJ1-3	few	.	TRBV3-1	TGTGCCAGCAGCCCATACTTACTGGGACGGAGCTCTGGAAACACCATATATTTT	CASSPYLLGRSSGNTIYF
TRBJ1-6	many	.	TRBV7-9	TGTGCCAGCAGCTTAGCGCGTCGGAATAATTCACCCCTCCACTTT	CASSLARRNNSPLHF
TRBJ2-7	many	TRBD1	TRBV13	TGTGCCAGCAGCCGCGGCGCCCCAACAGGGGCCTACGAGCAGTACTTC	CASSRGAPTGAYEQYF
TRBJ1-1	.	.	TRBV19	TGTGCCAGTAGTTATGGGGTGGCAGCTTTCTTT	CASSYGVAAFF
TRBJ1-1	many	TRBD1	TRBV27	TGTGCCAGCAGTCTCTCCTCACAGGGGGGAGCTTTCTTT	CASSLSSQGGAFF
TRBJ2-5	many	TRBD1	TRBV2	TGTGCCAGCAGGGGGACAGTGAGGGGAGAGACCCAGTACTTC	CASRGTVRGETQYF
TRBJ1-6	.	.	TRBV7-9	TGTGCCAGCAGGATAGACAGAAGTAATTCACCCCTCCACTTC	CASRIDRSNSPLHF
TRBJ2-7	.	TRBD1	TRBV15	TGCGCCACCAGCAGGGAAAGATGGGGGGACAGGGTTTACGAGCAGTACTTC	CATSRERWGDRVYEQYF
TRBJ1-3	.	.	TRBV7-2	TGTGCCAGCAGCTCCCAGGGCGGGCACATTGGGGGAAACACCATATATTTT	CASSSQGGHIGGNTIYF
TRBJ2-7	.	.	TRBV29-1	TGCAGCGTTGAAGTTAATAGGCAAAGAGGTGGGCAGTACTTC	CSVEVNRQRGGQYF
TRBJ2-7	.	.	TRBV2	TGTGCCAGCAGTGGGACGGGGCGGGGGCCTTTCGGCGAGCAGTACTTC	CASSGTGRGPFGEQYF
TRBJ1-5	.	.	TRBV7-2	TGTGCCAGCAGCGATAGTACAGTCAGCAATCAGCCCCAGCATTTT	CASSDSTVSNQPQHF
TRBJ2-7	many	TRBD1	TRBV19	TGTGCCAGTAGTCTCCGACAGGGTACGTCCTACGAGCAGTACTTC	CASSLRQGTSYEQYF
TRBJ1-1	few	.	TRBV27	TGTGCCAGCAGTTTATTGCGGGGGCAGGGTGCCACTGAAGCTTTCTTT	CASSLLRGQGATEAFF
TRBJ2-6	many	.	TRBV9	TGTGCCAGCAGCGAGAGGGTGATCTCTGGGGCCAACGTCCTGACTTTC	CASSERVISGANVLTF
TRBJ2-5	many	.	TRBV2	TGTGCCAGCAGTGGGTTAGAGGAGACCCAGTACTTC	CASSGLEETQYF
TRBJ2-2	.	TRBD1	TRBV20-1	TGCAGTGCCTCGAACAGGGGGCGCACCGGGGAGCTGTTTTTT	CSASNRGRTGELFF
TRBJ2-5	.	TRBD1	TRBV20-1	TGCAGTGCTAGACCCAGACAGGGAATGAAGACCCAGTACTTC	CSARPRQGMKTQYF
TRBJ1-1	few	TRBD1	TRBV7-3	TGTGCCAGCAGACAGGACAGGGGTGTAGCTTTCTTT	CASRQDRGVAFF
TRBJ2-7	many	.	TRBV2	TGTGCCAGCAGTGAACAGGGACGGCGGTACTTC	CASSEQGRRYF
TRBJ1-2	.	.	TRBV2	TGTGCCAGCTTGACGGGACGCCGGACCTATGGCTACACCTTC	CASLTGRRTYGYTF
TRBJ2-2	.	TRBD2	TRBV15	TGTGCCACCAGCAGAGACGCTAGCGGGAAGAACACCGGGGAGCTGTTTTTT	CATSRDASGKNTGELFF
TRBJ2-2	.	.	TRBV12-3/TRBV12-4	TGTGCCAGCAGGTCGGCCAAGGACGGTAGGGAGCTGTTTTTT	CASRSAKDGRELFF
TRBJ2-5	.	TRBD2	TRBV7-3	TGTGCCAGCAGCTTGATAGCGGGATGGGAGACCCAGTACTTC	CASSLIAGWETQYF
TRBJ2-7	.	TRBD1	TRBV6-1	TGTGCCAGCAGTGAATATAGGGACAGATACTACGAGCAGTACTTC	CASSEYRDRYYEQYF
TRBJ1-2	many	.	TRBV4-2	TGTGCCAGCAGACTCCACGTGACCGCGGGCTACACCTTC	CASRLHVTAGYTF
TRBJ1-1	many	TRBD1	TRBV20-1	TGCAGTGCTAGACGCGGGAGGACAGGGTGGAACACTGAAGCTTTCTTT	CSARRGRTGWNTEAFF
TRBJ2-6	.	TRBD1	TRBV5-1	TGCGCCAGCAGCGTGCGGCCGGGTGTGAGACAGGGGTCATCAGGGGCCAACGTCCTGACTTTC	CASSVRPGVRQGSSGANVLTF
TRBJ1-4	.	.	TRBV15	TGTGCCACCAGCAGAATTAGCGGGAGTGGTGAAAAACTGTTTTTT	CATSRISGSGEKLFF
TRBJ1-2	many	TRBD1	TRBV6-5	TGTGCCAGCAGTCTAGGGACAGGGAACGAGGGGGGCTATGGCTACACCTTC	CASSLGTGNEGGYGYTF